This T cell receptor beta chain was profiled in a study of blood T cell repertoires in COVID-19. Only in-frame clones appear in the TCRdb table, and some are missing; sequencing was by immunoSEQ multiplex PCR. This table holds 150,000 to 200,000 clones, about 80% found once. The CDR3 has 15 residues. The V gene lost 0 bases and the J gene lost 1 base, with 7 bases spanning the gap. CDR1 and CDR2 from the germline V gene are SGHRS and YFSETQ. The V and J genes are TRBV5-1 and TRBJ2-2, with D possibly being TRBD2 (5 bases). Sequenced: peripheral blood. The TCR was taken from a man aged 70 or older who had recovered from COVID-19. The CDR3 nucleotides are TGCGCCAGCAGCTTGGCAGAGGGGAACACCGGGGAGCTGTTTTTT. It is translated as CASSLAEGNTGELFF.